This TCR beta chain was retrieved from a study of blood T cell repertoires in COVID-19. As for the study in general: COVID-19 samples collected from the United States, Italy and Spain covered acute and convalescent phases.

Study processing details: How many nucleated cells were present was estimated from reference gene primer amplification. Using immunoSEQ multiplex PCR, the repertoire was profiled, and TCRdb retains in-frame clones only, with some absent. V, J and clone size are those of that table, while D and trimming were read from the DNA. The table includes 90,000 or so clones, 65% to 90% detected once. This TCR derives from a man between 60 and 70 years old with acute or convalescent COVID-19. The sample taken for sequencing was peripheral blood.

Here the CDR3 reads CASSALTTGMNQPQHF. The CDR3 bases are TGTGCCAGCAGTGCCCTCACAACGGGGATGAATCAGCCCCAGCATTTT. This chain uses TRBV2 with TRBJ1-5, with D unresolved. The length of the CDR3 is 16 residues. The germline gives CDR1 SNHLY, CDR2 FYNNEI. V lost 4 bases and J lost 4, with 17 bases in between.